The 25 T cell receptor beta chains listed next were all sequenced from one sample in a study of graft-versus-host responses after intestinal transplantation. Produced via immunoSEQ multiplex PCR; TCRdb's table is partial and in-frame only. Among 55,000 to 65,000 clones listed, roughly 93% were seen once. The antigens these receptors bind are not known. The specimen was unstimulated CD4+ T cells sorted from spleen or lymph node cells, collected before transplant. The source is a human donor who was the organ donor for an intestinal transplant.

CDR3 bases: TGTGCCAGCAGCTTGGTCTGGACAGGGGGACTACGAGAACACTATACGCAGTATTTT. Protein: CASSLVWTGGLREHYTQYF. The chain couples TRBV5-5 to TRBJ2-3, with 10 bases matching TRBD1. Germline V gene data show CDR1 as SGHKS and CDR2 as YYEKEE (reference sequence). The CDR3 covers 19 residues. The junction had 17 bases not matched to a gene; V was cut back by 0 bases and J by 7 bases.

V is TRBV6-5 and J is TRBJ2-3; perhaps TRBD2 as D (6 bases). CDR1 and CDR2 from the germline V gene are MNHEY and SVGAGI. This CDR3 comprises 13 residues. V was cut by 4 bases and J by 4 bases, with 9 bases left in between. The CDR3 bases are TGTGCCAGCAGTTCACCGGGGGCAGATACGCAGTATTTT. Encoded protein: CASSSPGADTQYF.

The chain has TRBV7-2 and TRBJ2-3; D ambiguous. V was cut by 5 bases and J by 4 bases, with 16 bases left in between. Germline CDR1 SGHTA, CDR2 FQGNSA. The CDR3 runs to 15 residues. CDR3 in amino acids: CASSLGEKIADTQYF. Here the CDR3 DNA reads TGTGCCAGCAGCCTTGGGGAAAAGATCGCAGATACGCAGTATTTT. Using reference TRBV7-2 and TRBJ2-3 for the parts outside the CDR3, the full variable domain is GAGVSQSPSNKVTEKGKDVELRCDPISGHTALYWYRQSLGQGLEFLIYFQGNSAPDKSGLPSDRFSAERTGGSVSTLTIQRTQQEDSAVYLCASSLGEKIADTQYFGPGTRLTVL.

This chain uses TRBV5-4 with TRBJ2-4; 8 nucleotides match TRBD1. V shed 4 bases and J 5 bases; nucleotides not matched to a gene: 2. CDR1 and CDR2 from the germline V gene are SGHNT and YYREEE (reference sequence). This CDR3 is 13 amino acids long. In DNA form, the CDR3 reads TGTGCCAGCAGCGCGGGACAGGAAAACATTCAGTACTTC. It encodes CASSAGQENIQYF. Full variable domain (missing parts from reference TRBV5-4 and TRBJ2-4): ETGVTQSPTHLIKTRGQQVTLRCSSQSGHNTVSWYQQALGQGPQFIFQYYREEENGRGNFPPRFSGLQFPNYSSELNVNALELDDSALYLCASSAGQENIQYFGAGTRLSVL.

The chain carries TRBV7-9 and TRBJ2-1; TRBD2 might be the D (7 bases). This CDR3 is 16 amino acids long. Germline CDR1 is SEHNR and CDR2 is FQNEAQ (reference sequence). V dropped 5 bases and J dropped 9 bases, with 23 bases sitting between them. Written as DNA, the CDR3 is TGTGCCAGCAGCCCAACGGGGGGATTGGGGGCTACTGAGCAGTTCTTC. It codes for CASSPTGGLGATEQFF.

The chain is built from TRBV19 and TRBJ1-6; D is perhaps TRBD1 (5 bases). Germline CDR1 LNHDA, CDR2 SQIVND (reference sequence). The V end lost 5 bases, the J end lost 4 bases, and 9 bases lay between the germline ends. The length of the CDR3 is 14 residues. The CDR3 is CASSVTAYNSPLHF. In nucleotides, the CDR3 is TGTGCCAGTAGTGTGACAGCTTATAATTCACCCCTCCACTTT.

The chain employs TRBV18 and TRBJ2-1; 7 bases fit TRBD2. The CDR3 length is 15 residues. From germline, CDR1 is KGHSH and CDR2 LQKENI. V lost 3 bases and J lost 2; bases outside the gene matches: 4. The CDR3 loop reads CASSPLRGTYNEQFF. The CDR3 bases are TGTGCCAGCTCACCGCTGCGGGGGACCTACAATGAGCAGTTCTTC.

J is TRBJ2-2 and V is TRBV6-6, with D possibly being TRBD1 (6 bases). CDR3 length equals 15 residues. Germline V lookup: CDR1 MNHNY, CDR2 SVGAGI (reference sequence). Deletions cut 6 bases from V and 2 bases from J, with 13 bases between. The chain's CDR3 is CASRAGTKNTGELFF. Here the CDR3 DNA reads TGTGCCAGCAGAGCCGGGACAAAAAACACCGGGGAGCTGTTTTTT.

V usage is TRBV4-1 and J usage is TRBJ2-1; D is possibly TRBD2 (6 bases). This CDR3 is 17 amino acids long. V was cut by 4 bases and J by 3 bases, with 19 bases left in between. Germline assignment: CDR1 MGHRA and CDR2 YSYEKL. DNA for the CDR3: TGCGCCAGCAGCCCAGGGAGGCCTCTCACCGACTACAATGAGCAGTTCTTC. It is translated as CASSPGRPLTDYNEQFF.

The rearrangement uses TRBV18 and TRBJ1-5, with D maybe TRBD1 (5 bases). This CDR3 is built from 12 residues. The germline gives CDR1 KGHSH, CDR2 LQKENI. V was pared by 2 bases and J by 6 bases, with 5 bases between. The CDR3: CASSPGAQPQHF. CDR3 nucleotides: TGTGCCAGCTCACCAGGGGCTCAGCCCCAGCATTTT. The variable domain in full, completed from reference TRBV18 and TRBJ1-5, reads NAGVMQNPRHLVRRRGQEARLRCSPMKGHSHVYWYRQLPEEGLKFMVYLQKENIIDESGMPKERFSAEFPKEGPSILRIQQVVRGDSAAYFCASSPGAQPQHFGDGTRLSIL.

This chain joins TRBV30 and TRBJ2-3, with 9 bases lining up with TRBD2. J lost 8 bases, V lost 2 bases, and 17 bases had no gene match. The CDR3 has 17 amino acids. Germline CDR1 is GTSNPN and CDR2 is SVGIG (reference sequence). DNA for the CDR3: TGTGCCTGGAGTCCCCTAGGGTCTAGCGGGACCCTGTCTACGCAGTATTTT. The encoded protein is CAWSPLGSSGTLSTQYF.

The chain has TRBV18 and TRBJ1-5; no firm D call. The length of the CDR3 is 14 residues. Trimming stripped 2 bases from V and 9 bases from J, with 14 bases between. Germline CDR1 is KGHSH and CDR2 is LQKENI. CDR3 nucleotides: TGTGCCAGCTCACCATCCCCAGACCCTCCGCCCCAGCATTTT. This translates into CASSPSPDPPPQHF.

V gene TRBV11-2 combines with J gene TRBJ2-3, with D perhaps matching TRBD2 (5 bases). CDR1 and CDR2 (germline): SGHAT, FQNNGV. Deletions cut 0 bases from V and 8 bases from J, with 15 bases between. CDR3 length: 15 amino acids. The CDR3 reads CASSLDLANGGTQYF. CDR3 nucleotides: TGTGCCAGCAGCTTAGATCTAGCCAATGGCGGTACGCAGTATTTT.

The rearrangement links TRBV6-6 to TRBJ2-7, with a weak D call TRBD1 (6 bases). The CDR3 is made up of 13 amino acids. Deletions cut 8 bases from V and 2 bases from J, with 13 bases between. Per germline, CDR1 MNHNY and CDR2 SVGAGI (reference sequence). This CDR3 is CASRPGVTYEQYF. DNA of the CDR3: TGTGCCAGCCGGCCAGGGGTTACCTACGAGCAGTACTTC.

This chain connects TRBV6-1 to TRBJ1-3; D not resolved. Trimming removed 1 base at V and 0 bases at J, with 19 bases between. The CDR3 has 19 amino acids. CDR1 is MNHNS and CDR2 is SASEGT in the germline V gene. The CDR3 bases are TGTGCCAGCAGTGAAGTTTCGGGATGGGGTGGGCGCTCTGGAAACACCATATATTTT. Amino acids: CASSEVSGWGGRSGNTIYF.

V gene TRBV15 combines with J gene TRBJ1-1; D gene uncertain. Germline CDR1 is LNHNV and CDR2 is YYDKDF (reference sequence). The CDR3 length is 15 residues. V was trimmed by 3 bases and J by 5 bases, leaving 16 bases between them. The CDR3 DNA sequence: TGTGCCACCAGCAGGCCTACGGGATTAAGGACTGAAGCTTTCTTT. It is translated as CATSRPTGLRTEAFF.

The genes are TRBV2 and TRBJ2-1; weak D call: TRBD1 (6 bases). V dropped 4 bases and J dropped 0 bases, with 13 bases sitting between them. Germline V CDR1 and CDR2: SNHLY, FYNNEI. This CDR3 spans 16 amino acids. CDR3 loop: CASSGRQASSYNEQFF. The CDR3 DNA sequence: TGTGCCAGCAGTGGGAGACAGGCTAGCTCCTACAATGAGCAGTTCTTC. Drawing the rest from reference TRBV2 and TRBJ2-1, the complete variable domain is EPEVTQTPSHQVTQMGQEVILRCVPISNHLYFYWYRQILGQKVEFLVSFYNNEISEKSEIFDDQFSVERPDGSNFTLKIRSTKLEDSAMYFCASSGRQASSYNEQFFGPGTRLTVL.

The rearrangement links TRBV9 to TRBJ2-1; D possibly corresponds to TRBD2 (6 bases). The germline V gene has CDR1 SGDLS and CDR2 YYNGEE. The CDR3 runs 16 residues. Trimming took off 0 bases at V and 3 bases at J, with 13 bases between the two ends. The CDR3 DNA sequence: TGTGCCAGCAGCGTAGACTGGGGCGGGGTCTACAATGAGCAGTTCTTC. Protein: CASSVDWGGVYNEQFF.

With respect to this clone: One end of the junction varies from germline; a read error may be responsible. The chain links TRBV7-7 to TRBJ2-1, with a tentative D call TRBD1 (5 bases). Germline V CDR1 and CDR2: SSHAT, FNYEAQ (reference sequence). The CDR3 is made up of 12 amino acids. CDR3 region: CASSLKGHEQFF. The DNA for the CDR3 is TGTGCTAGCAGCTTAAAGGGGCATGAGCAGTTCTTC.

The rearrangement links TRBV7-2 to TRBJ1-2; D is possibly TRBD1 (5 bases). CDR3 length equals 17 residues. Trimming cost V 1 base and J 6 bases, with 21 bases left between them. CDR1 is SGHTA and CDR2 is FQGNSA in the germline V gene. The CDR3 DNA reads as TGTGCCAGCAGCTTAGGTGGGACCCGTCCGGGGGATAATGGCTACACCTTC. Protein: CASSLGGTRPGDNGYTF.

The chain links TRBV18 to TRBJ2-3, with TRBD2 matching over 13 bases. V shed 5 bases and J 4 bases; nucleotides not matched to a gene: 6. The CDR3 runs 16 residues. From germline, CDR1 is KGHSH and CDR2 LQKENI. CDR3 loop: CASSRTSGGGSDTQYF. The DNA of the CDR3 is TGTGCCAGCTCAAGGACTAGCGGGGGAGGATCAGATACGCAGTATTTT.

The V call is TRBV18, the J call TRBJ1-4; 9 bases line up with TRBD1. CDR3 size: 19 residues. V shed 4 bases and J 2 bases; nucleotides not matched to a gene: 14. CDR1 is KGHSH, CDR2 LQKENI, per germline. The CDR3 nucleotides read TGTGCCAGCTCACTAACTTTACAGGGGGCGCGGAGGACTAATGAAAAACTGTTTTTT. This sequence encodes CASSLTLQGARRTNEKLFF.

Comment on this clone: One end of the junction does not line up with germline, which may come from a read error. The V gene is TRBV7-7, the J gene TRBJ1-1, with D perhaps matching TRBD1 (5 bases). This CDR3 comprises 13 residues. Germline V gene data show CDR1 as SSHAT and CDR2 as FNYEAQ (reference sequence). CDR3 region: CASSLGQNTEAFF. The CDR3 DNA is TGTGCTAGCAGCTTAGGACAGAACACTGAAGCTTTCTTT. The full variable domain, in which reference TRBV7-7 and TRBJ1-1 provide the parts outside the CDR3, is GAGVSQSPRYKVTKRGQDVTLRCDPISSHATLYWYQQALGQGPEFLTYFNYEAQPDKSGLPSDRFSAERPEGSISTLTIQRTEQRDSAMYRCASSLGQNTEAFFGQGTRLTVV.

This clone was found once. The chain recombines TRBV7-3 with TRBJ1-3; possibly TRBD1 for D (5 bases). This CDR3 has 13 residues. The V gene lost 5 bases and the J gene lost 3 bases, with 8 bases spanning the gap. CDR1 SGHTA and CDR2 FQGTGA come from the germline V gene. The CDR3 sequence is CASSPGVGNTIYF. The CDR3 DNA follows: TGTGCCAGCAGCCCGGGGGTTGGAAACACCATATATTTT.

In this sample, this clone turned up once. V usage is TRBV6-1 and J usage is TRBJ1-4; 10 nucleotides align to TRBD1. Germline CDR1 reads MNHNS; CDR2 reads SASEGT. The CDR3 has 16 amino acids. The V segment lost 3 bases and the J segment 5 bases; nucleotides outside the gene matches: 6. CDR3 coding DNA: TGTGCCAGCAGTGATCCCTGGACAGGGGGAAATGAAAAACTGTTTTTT. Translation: CASSDPWTGGNEKLFF.